Each of the 2 T cell receptor beta chains below was sequenced from the same sample in a study of Graves' ophthalmopathy and Graves' hyperthyroidism. RNA transcripts were the source from which TCR beta CDR3 regions were amplified. The first round was an RT-PCR with HTBI primers, and the second round was a multiplex PCR. TCRdb called the multiplex PCR reads again in MiXCR, with one record for every CDR3 protein. This sample has about 500,000 distinct CDR3 sequences, with 35% to 45% found just once. Material: peripheral blood or thyroid tissue (not recorded which). The receptors here all came from an adult man with Graves' hyperthyroidism.

This clonotype was detected many times. The rearrangement uses TRBV9 and TRBJ1-2, with D unclear. This CDR3 region has 15 residues. Per the germline V gene, CDR1 is SGDLS and CDR2 is YYNGEE. V shed 4 bases and J shed 0 bases, with 13 bases lying between them. CDR3 DNA: TGTGCCAGCAGCTCCGTGACCGGAGCTAACTATGGCTACACCTTC. Its protein product is CASSSVTGANYGYTF.

Concerning this clonotype: A much larger clone is a single base away; this may be a read error. The rearrangement joins TRBV9 to TRBJ1-1; D is unresolved. This CDR3 has 14 amino acids. Germline CDR1 is SGDLS and CDR2 is YYNGEE. In DNA form, the CDR3 reads TGTGCCAGCAACGTAGTGGCGGTGAACACTGAAGCTTTCTTT. Encoded protein: CASNVVAVNTEAFF.